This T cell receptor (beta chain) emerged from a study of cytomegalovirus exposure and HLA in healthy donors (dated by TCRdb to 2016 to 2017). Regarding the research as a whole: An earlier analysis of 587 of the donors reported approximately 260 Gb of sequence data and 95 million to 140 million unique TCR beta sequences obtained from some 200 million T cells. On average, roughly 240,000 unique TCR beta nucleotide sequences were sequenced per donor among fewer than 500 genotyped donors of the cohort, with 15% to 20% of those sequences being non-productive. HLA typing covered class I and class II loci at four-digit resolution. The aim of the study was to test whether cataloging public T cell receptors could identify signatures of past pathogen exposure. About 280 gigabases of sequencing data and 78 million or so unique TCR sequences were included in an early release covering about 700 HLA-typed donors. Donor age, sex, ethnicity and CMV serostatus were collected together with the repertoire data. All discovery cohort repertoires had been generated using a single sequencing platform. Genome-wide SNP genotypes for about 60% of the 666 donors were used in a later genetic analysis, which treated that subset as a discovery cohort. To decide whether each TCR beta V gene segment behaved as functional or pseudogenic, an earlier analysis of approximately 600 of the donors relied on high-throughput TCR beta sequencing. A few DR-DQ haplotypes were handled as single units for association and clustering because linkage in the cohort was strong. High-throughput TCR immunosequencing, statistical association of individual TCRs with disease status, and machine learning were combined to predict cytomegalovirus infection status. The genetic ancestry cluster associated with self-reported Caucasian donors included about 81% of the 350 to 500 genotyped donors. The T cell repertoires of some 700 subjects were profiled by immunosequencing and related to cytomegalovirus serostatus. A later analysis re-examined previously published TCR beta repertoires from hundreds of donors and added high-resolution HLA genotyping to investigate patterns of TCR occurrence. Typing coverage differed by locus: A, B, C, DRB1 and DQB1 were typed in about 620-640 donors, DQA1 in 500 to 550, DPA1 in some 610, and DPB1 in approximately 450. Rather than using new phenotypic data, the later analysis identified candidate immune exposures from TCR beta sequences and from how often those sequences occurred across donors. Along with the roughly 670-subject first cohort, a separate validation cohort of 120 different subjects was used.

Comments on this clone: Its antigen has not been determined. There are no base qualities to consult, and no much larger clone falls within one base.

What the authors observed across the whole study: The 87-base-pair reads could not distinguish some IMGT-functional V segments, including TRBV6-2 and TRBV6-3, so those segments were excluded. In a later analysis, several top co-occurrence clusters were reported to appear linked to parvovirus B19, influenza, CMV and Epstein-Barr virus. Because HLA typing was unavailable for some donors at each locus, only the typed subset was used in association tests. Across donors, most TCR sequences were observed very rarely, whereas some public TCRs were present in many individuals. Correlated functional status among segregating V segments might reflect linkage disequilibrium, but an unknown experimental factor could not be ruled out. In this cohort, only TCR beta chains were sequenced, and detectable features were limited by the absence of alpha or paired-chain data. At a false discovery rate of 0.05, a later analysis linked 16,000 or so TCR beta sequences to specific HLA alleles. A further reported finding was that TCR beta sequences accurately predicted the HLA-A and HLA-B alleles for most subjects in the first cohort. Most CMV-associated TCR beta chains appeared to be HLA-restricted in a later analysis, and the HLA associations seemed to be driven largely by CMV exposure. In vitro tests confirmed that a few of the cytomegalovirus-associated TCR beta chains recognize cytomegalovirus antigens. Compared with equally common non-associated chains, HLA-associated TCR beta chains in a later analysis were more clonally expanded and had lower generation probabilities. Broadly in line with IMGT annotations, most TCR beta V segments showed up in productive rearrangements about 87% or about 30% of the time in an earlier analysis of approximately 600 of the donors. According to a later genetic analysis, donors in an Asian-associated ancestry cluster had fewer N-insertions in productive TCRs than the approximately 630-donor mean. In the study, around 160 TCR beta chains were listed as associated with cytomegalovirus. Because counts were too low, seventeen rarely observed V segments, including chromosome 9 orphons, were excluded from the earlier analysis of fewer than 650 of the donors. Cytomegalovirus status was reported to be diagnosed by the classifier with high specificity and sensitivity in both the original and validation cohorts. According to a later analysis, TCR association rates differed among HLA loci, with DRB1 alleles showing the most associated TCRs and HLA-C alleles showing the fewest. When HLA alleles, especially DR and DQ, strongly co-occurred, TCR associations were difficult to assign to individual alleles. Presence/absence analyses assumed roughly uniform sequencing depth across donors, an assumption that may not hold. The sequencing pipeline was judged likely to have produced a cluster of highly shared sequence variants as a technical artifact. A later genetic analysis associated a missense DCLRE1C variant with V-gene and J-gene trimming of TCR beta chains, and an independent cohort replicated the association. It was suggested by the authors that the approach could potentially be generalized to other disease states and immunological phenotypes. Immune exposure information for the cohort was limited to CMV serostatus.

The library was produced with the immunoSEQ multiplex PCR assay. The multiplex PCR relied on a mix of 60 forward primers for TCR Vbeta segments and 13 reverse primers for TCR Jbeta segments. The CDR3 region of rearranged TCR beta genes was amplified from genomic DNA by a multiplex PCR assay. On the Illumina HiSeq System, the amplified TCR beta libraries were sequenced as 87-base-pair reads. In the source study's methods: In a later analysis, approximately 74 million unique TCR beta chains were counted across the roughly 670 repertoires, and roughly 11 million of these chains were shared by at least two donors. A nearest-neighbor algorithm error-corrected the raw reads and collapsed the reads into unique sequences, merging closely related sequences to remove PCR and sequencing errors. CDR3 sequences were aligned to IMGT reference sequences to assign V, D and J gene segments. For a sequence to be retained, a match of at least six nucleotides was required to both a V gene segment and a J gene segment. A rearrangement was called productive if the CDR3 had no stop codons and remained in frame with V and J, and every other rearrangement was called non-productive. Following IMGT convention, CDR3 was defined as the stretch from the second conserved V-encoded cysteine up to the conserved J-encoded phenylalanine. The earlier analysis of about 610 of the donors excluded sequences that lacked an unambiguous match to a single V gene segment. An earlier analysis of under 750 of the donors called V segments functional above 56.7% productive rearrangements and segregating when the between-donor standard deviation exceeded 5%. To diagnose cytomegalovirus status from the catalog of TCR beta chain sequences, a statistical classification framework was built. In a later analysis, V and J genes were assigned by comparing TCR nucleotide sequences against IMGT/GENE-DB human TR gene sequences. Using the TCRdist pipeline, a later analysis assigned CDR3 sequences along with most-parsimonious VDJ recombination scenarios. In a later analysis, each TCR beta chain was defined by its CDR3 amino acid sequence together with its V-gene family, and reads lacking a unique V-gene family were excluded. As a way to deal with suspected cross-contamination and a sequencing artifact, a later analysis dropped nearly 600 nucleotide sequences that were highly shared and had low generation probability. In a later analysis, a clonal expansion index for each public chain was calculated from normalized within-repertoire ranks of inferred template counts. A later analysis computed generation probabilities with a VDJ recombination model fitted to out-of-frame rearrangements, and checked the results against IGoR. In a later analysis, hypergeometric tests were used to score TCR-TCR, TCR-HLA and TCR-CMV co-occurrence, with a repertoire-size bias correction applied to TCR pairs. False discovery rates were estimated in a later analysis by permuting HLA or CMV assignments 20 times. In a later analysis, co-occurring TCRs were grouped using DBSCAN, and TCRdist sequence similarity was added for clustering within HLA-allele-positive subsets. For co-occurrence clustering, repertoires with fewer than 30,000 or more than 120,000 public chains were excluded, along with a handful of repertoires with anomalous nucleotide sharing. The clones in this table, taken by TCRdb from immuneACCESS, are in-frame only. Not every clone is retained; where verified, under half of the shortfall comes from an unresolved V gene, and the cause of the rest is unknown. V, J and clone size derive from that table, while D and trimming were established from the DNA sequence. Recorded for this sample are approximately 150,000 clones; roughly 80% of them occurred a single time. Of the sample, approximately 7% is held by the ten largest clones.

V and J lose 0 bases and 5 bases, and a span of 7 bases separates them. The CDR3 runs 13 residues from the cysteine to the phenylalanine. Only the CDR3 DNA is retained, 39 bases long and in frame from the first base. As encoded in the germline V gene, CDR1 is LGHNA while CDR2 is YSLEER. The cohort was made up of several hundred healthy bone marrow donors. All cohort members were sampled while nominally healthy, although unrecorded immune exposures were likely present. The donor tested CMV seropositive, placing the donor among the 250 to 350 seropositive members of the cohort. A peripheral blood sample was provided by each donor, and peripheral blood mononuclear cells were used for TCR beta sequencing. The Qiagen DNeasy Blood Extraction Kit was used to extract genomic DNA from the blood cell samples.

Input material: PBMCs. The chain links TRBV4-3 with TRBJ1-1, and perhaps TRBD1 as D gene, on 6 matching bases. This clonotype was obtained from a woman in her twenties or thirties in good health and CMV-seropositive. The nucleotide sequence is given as TGCGCCAGCAGCCAAGAAGGGACAACTGAAGCTTTCTTT. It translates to CASSQEGTTEAFF.